The present T cell receptor (beta chain) was sequenced within a study of T cells after yellow fever vaccination. The study's findings and limits: Abundant contaminating clonotypes from the bulk population could appear in FACS-sorted repertoires. A minor fraction of clonotypes spanned both CD4 and CD8 compartments. Peaking on day 5 versus 15, the secondary response was faster but weaker.

The CDR3 loop spans 15 amino acids. Per the germline V gene, CDR1 is MNHEY and CDR2 is SVGAGI. V gave up 7 bases and J gave up 1 base, with 16 bases separating them. This clonotype was recorded at least ten times. The antigen is undetermined. Universal primer sites and UMIs were introduced during 5'RACE template-switching synthesis of TCR cDNA. TCRdb ran MiXCR on the 5' RACE reads and lists one entry per CDR3 protein. The profile covers approximately 110,000 distinct CDR3 sequences, with 7% to 8.5% appearing a single time and around 25% taken by the ten largest. The chain joins TRBV6-5 to TRBJ1-1; D is perhaps TRBD1 (5 bases). The TCR sequence derives from a man aged 25 to 45 who received the YFV17D yellow fever vaccine. The sample in question was CD8+ T cells sorted from PBMCs, obtained 45 days after the yellow fever booster vaccination. The CDR3 DNA reads TGTGCCAGCATCCAAGGACGGGGGAAGAACACTGAAGCTTTCTTT. Protein sequence: CASIQGRGKNTEAFF.